This T cell receptor beta chain was profiled in a study of Tregs in tolerant kidney transplant recipients. Findings and caveats of the study: Activated donor B cell expansion appeared to reveal the most relevant donor-specific TCRbeta repertoire.

Sequencing was performed with immunoSEQ multiplex PCR; in TCRdb, only in-frame clones are kept and a portion is missing. The table shows around 20,000 clones, with 75% to 85% occurring only once. The CDR3 runs to 14 residues. The germline gives CDR1 MNHNY, CDR2 SVGAGI (reference sequence). Trimming cost V 3 bases and J 4 bases; bases outside gene matches: 4. Concerning this clone itself: Its antigen remains unknown.

Unstimulated regulatory T cells (CD4+CD25+CD127-), CD4+CD25- non-regulatory cells, CD4 and CD8 cells were FACS-sorted from thawed PBMCs. The rearrangement uses TRBV6-6 and TRBJ2-7, with TRBD1 identical over 9 bases. Sequencing was done on a sample of Tregs from blood. The sequence was collected from a human donor in good health. The CDR3 sequence is CASSYPGQGYEQYF. CDR3 bases: TGTGCCAGCAGTTATCCGGGACAGGGATACGAGCAGTACTTC.